The clone carrying this TCR beta chain was observed many times. What it recognizes is unknown. Each donor's blood draw was approximately 10 milliliters of peripheral blood. This entry belongs to a study of blood T cells in healthy people across ages. Using a J-beta primer mix together with a sample-barcoded 5' primer, a second PCR was run for about 7 to 12 cycles. TCRdb used MiXCR to reprocess the 5' RACE reads, holding one entry per CDR3 protein. The top ten clones hold just over 8.5% of a sample with under 700,000 distinct CDR3 sequences, about 25% of them seen once. Study-wide results and limits: More naive CD4+ cells and higher diversity were found in long-lived than in aged donors.

These same records also appear under a second study, on T cells of mothers and their children. That source reports: For the second PCR, the M1S primer put in sample barcodes and 2-4 random nucleotides. With unrelated pairs as the comparison, related mother-child pairs had a slightly higher overlap that was not significant.

Sequencing was carried out using blood. This clonotype was obtained from a boy between 10 and 17 years old in good health.

This CDR3 reads CATDKNTYEQYF. In nucleotides, the CDR3 is TGTGCCACCGACAAAAACACCTACGAGCAGTACTTC. The chain has TRBV7-9 and TRBJ2-7, with unresolved D. V lost 10 bases and J lost 2, with 12 bases in between. Germline-derived CDR1 and CDR2 are SEHNR and FQNEAQ (reference sequence). The CDR3 runs to 12 residues. The full variable domain, completed using reference TRBV7-9 and TRBJ2-7, is DTGVSQNPRHKITKRGQNVTFRCDPISEHNRLYWYRQTLGQGPEFLTYFQNEAQLEKSRLLSDRFSAERPKGSFSTLEIQRTEQGDSAMYLCATDKNTYEQYFGPGTRLTVT.